The entry that follows covers one T cell receptor beta chain sequence. Antigen specificity is unknown. TCRdb's copy holds only in-frame clones and misses some; the assay was immunoSEQ multiplex PCR. The sample lists about 98,000 clones, about 90% seen once, with less than 0.65% in the top ten. This entry comes from a study of a mutant IDH1 vaccine in newly diagnosed glioma. Study-level findings and limits: Seemingly, pseudoprogression had no relation to changes in the top peripheral T cell clonotypes.

The CDR3 extends over 16 amino acids. Germline CDR1 is SGDLS and CDR2 is YYNGEE. Trimming took off 0 bases at V and 5 bases at J, with 16 bases between the two ends. This sample's time point: baseline, week 1 (first vaccination visit). Treatment defined: pre-vaccination baseline after standard-of-care therapy. The astrocytomas were IDH1-mutant, ATRX-negative, and WHO grade 3 or 4. The sequence derives from a woman aged 50 to 60 with glioma. The rearrangement links TRBV9 to TRBJ2-3; perhaps D is TRBD1 or TRBD2 (7 bases each). Material: PBMCs, obtained from a glioma patient treated with radiotherapy, temozolomide or both. This CDR3 reads CASSVAGGGPIDTQYF. As DNA, the CDR3 is TGTGCCAGCAGCGTAGCAGGGGGAGGGCCCATAGATACGCAGTATTTT.